One sample yielded the 27 T cell receptor beta chains listed below, sequenced in a study of CXCR3-negative and CXCR3-positive naive CD8 T cells. Overall study findings and caveats: In CXCR3-positive naive cells, the TRB CDR3s were more hydrophobic than in CXCR3-negative naive cells.

The libraries of TRB cDNA were constructed through 5' RACE using UMI labels. TCRdb reprocessed the 5' RACE reads and keeps a single row for each CDR3 protein, giving no DNA. This sample's table reports approximately 88,000 distinct CDR3 sequences. These receptors have no known antigen. Input material: naive CXCR3+ CD8+ T cells from blood. Subset noted: CD45RO-CCR7+CD27+CD95- naive CD8+ T cells expressing CXCR3 (TNR3+). The receptors shown here come from a human donor in good health. Some clones in this sample may be carry-over from other donors' samples.

The rearrangement uses TRBV4-1 and TRBJ2-7. The CDR3 is made up of 14 amino acids. Germline CDR1 reads MGHRA; CDR2 reads YSYEKL. The chain's CDR3 is CASGVGGAAYEQYF.

This sequence joins TRBV28 and TRBJ1-6; TCRdb's D call, TRBD1, is unchecked because there is no DNA. The CDR3 length is 15 residues. The germline V gene has CDR1 MDHEN and CDR2 SYDVKM. The CDR3: CASSYTGSYNSPLHF.

V gene TRBV5-1 combines with J gene TRBJ2-3; TCRdb proposes TRBD2, but this gene call is untestable without DNA. Per the germline V gene, CDR1 is SGHRS and CDR2 is YFSETQ. The CDR3 is made up of 16 amino acids. The CDR3 region is CASSLRGIGSTDTQYF.

The rearrangement links TRBV7-9 to TRBJ2-7. In germline, CDR1 is SEHNR, CDR2 FQNEAQ (reference sequence). This CDR3 is 12 amino acids long. The CDR3 sequence is CASSQLTYEQYF.

The chain has TRBV13 and TRBJ2-7; TCRdb outputs TRBD1, but without DNA this stays unchecked. This CDR3 is 16 amino acids long. CDR1 is PRHDT and CDR2 is FYEKMQ in the germline V gene (reference sequence). CDR3 in amino acids: CASSSRDRDSSYEQYF.

J is TRBJ2-2 and V is TRBV4-2; as DNA is missing, the TRBD1 call by TCRdb cannot be tested. CDR1 is LGHNA, CDR2 YNFKEQ, per germline. This CDR3 has 15 amino acids. CDR3 amino acids: CASSQEDSDTGELSF.

V gene TRBV25-1 combines with J gene TRBJ1-5. CDR1 is MGHDK and CDR2 is SYGVNS in the germline V gene. The CDR3 is 14 amino acids. The CDR3 protein is CASSGEYSNRPQHF.

J is TRBJ1-1 and V is TRBV6-5. Germline values: CDR1 MNHEY, CDR2 SVGAGI. The CDR3 totals 20 residues. The CDR3 protein is CASSFTTVVLVPGMNTEAFF.

The chain couples TRBV20-1 to TRBJ1-1. Germline V gene lookup returns CDR1 DFQATT and CDR2 SNEGSKA (reference sequence). The CDR3 loop spans 11 amino acids. CDR3 amino acids: CSATVNTEAFF.

CDR3 region: CATSIVGYEQYF. The J gene is TRBJ2-7, the V gene TRBV15. There are 12 residues in the CDR3. From germline, CDR1 is LNHNV and CDR2 YYDKDF (reference sequence). Drawing the rest from reference TRBV15 and TRBJ2-7, the complete variable domain is DAMVIQNPRYQVTQFGKPVTLSCSQTLNHNVMYWYQQKSSQAPKLLFHYYDKDFNNEADTPDNFQSRRPNTSFCFLDIRSPGLGDTAMYLCATSIVGYEQYFGPGTRLTVT.

The chain employs TRBV20-1 and TRBJ2-7; lacking DNA, the TRBD2 call made by TCRdb goes unchecked. CDR3 length equals 15 residues. Germline values: CDR1 DFQATT, CDR2 SNEGSKA (reference sequence). The CDR3 reads CSAPPRLPLSYEQYF.

J is TRBJ2-1 and V is TRBV30; TCRdb picks TRBD2, but there is no DNA to check that call. Germline loops: CDR1 GTSNPN, CDR2 SVGIG (reference sequence). The CDR3 is made up of 13 amino acids. This CDR3 reads CAWTGGPYNEQFF.

The chain is built from TRBV4-3 and TRBJ1-2; TCRdb indicates TRBD1, and absent DNA this call remains unverified. This CDR3 contains 16 residues. Per germline, CDR1 LGHNA and CDR2 YSLEER. The CDR3 spells CASSQAPQGAPYGYTF.

The genes are TRBV6-4 and TRBJ2-7; TCRdb reports TRBD1, a call that lacks DNA to check it against. Germline V gene sequence: CDR1 MRHNA, CDR2 SNTAGT. This CDR3 spans 13 amino acids. The CDR3 protein is CASANGPGYEQYF.

J is TRBJ1-5 and V is TRBV6-2 or TRBV6-3; TCRdb selects TRBD1, and the lack of DNA leaves this call unchecked. The CDR3 sequence is 14 residues long. Germline-derived CDR1 and CDR2 are MNHEY and SVGEGT. The CDR3 protein is CASTQGVEGQPQHF.

The V and J genes are TRBV15 and TRBJ1-5. The CDR3 is made up of 15 amino acids. Germline assignment: CDR1 LNHNV and CDR2 YYDKDF (reference sequence). CDR3 sequence reads: CATSRGIDSNQPQHF.

V is TRBV10-3 and J is TRBJ2-1; TCRdb calls TRBD2, which cannot be checked without DNA. The CDR3 consists of 14 residues. Germline V lookup: CDR1 ENHRY, CDR2 SYGVKD. CDR3 protein: CAIRGSGTSNEQFF.

The V call is TRBV7-9, the J call TRBJ2-3; TCRdb outputs TRBD1, but without DNA this stays unchecked. The length of the CDR3 is 14 residues. Germline assignment: CDR1 SEHNR and CDR2 FQNEAQ (reference sequence). The CDR3 sequence is CASSSLQGPDTQYF.

The genes are TRBV29-1 and TRBJ2-7; the TCRdb D gene call, TRBD2, has no DNA to confirm it. This CDR3 is 17 amino acids long. Germline values: CDR1 SQVTM, CDR2 ANQGSEA. CDR3 residues: CSVSRAGTHRDPYEQYF.

The gene calls are TRBV4-1 and TRBJ2-1; TCRdb indicates TRBD1, and absent DNA this call remains unverified. The CDR3 consists of 15 residues. The germline gives CDR1 MGHRA, CDR2 YSYEKL. The CDR3 loop is CASSQIIRTHNEQFF.

CDR3: CASIEGGTGYPPRLNTGELFF. The rearrangement uses TRBV21-1 and TRBJ2-2; checking the TCRdb D call of TRBD1 is not possible without DNA. TRBV21-1 is tagged as a pseudogene. The CDR3 is made up of 21 amino acids.

V is TRBV24-1 and J is TRBJ2-1; TCRdb outputs TRBD1, but without DNA this stays unchecked. Per germline, CDR1 KGHDR and CDR2 SFDVKD. The CDR3 totals 14 residues. CDR3: CATSGLGSDREQFF.

The rearrangement joins TRBV27 to TRBJ2-7. This CDR3 contains 14 residues. Germline lookup yields CDR1 MNHEY and CDR2 SMNVEV (reference sequence). CDR3 loop: CASSYDGSTHEQYF.

The chain carries TRBV15 and TRBJ2-5; the D call of TRBD2 rests on TCRdb alone, since no DNA is present to check it. The CDR3 spans 17 residues. Germline loops: CDR1 LNHNV, CDR2 YYDKDF (reference sequence). The CDR3 sequence: CATSRDRRGPRGETQYF.

This chain links TRBV20-1 with TRBJ2-7; TCRdb calls TRBD2, which cannot be checked without DNA. This CDR3 comprises 15 residues. Germline assignment: CDR1 DFQATT and CDR2 SNEGSKA (reference sequence). CDR3 residues: CSARSPGLEGAEQYF.

The chain carries TRBV20-1 and TRBJ2-5. CDR3 length: 14 amino acids. The germline CDR1 and CDR2 sequences are DFQATT and SNEGSKA (reference sequence). CDR3 residues: CSARGGSSQETQYF.

V gene TRBV5-1 combines with J gene TRBJ2-1; lacking DNA, the TRBD1 call made by TCRdb goes unchecked. The length of the CDR3 is 15 residues. Germline V lookup: CDR1 SGHRS, CDR2 YFSETQ. This CDR3 is CASSTTGTGWPEQFF.